The 7 T cell receptor beta chains given below trace back to one sample, sequenced in a study of blood T cell repertoires in COVID-19. Produced via immunoSEQ multiplex PCR; TCRdb's table is partial and in-frame only. This table holds roughly 670,000 clones, around 89% found once. Source material: peripheral blood. Receptor source: a woman aged 18-29 years with acute or convalescent COVID-19.

This clone was recorded only once. The genes are TRBV28 and TRBJ1-1; D not certain. V shed 1 base and J shed 1 base, with 7 bases lying between them. CDR3 length: 14 residues. Germline values: CDR1 MDHEN, CDR2 SYDVKM. In nucleotides, the CDR3 is TGTGCCAGCAGTTTATCCGGGAAGAACACTGAAGCTTTCTTT. This encodes CASSLSGKNTEAFF.

This clone was counted once. This chain connects TRBV7-2 to TRBJ1-1; D gene ambiguous. With 0 bases removed from V and 3 bases from J, the gap between germline ends came to 8 bases. This CDR3 region has 14 residues. CDR1 and CDR2 from the germline V gene are SGHTA and FQGNSA. CDR3 sequence: CASSLARDYTEAFF. The CDR3 DNA follows: TGTGCCAGCAGCTTAGCGAGGGATTACACTGAAGCTTTCTTT. The variable domain in full, completed from reference TRBV7-2 and TRBJ1-1, reads GAGVSQSPSNKVTEKGKDVELRCDPISGHTALYWYRQSLGQGLEFLIYFQGNSAPDKSGLPSDRFSAERTGGSVSTLTIQRTQQEDSAVYLCASSLARDYTEAFFGQGTRLTVV.

The rearrangement uses TRBV30 and TRBJ1-2; D uncertain. This CDR3 spans 14 amino acids. Trimming cost V 1 base and J 8 bases, with 17 bases left between them. Germline V gene data show CDR1 as GTSNPN and CDR2 as SVGIG (reference sequence). The CDR3 nucleotides are TGTGCCTGGAGTGCCGGAGTGGGTCGGGAGGGCTACACCTTC. This gives the protein CAWSAGVGREGYTF.

The rearrangement links TRBV5-1 to TRBJ2-5, with D possibly TRBD1 on 8 matching bases. From germline, CDR1 is SGHRS and CDR2 YFSETQ. The CDR3 runs to 15 residues. The ends were cut back, 1 base at V and 5 bases at J, with 15 bases in the middle. Here the CDR3 DNA reads TGCGCCAGCAGCTTGCCCACACAGGGGGGGGAGACCCAGTACTTC. Encoded protein: CASSLPTQGGETQYF.

This chain links TRBV9 with TRBJ1-2; D uncertain. The V end was cut by 4 bases, the J end by 7 bases, with 8 bases between. CDR1 SGDLS and CDR2 YYNGEE come from the germline V gene. The CDR3 is 11 amino acids. CDR3 loop: CASSTPGGYTF. The CDR3 DNA reads as TGTGCCAGCAGCACCCCCGGTGGCTACACCTTC. The full variable domain, in which reference TRBV9 and TRBJ1-2 provide the parts outside the CDR3, is DSGVTQTPKHLITATGQRVTLRCSPRSGDLSVYWYQQSLDQGLQFLIQYYNGEERAKGNILERFSAQQFPDLHSELNLSSLELGDSALYFCASSTPGGYTFGSGTRLTVV.

The count of this clone is one. This chain joins TRBV3-1 (or the pseudogene TRBV3-2) and TRBJ1-2; possible D gene TRBD1, 6 bases. V was cut by 6 bases and J by 1 base, with 15 bases left in between. The CDR3 sequence is 15 residues long. Per the germline V gene, CDR1 is LGHDT and CDR2 is YNNKEL (reference sequence). For the CDR3, the DNA is TGTGCCAGCAGTGAAAGGGGGTCTCTTAACTATGGCTACACCTTC. It yields the protein CASSERGSLNYGYTF.

The chain employs TRBV5-4 and TRBJ2-1, with TRBD2 matching over 9 bases. CDR3 length equals 14 residues. Germline V gives CDR1 SGHNT, CDR2 YYREEE (reference sequence). V shed 3 bases, J shed 9 bases, and the junction held 7 bases outside the gene matches. CDR3 sequence (DNA): TGTGCCAGCAGCTCAGGGACTAGCCCCGGTGAGCAGTTCTTC. Residues: CASSSGTSPGEQFF.